The 28 T cell receptor beta chains presented below share a single source sample, sequenced in a study of T cell responses to AZD1222 COVID-19 vaccine (TCRdb year 2021). Libraries were prepared through the immunoSEQ multiplex PCR assay. Drawn from immuneACCESS, this table holds only the in-frame rearrangements with V and J called that TCRdb kept. Clones are partly lost; checked studies trace under half to an unresolved V gene and leave the rest unexplained. The sample yields more than 90,000 clones; more than 85% were counted once. The leading ten clones occupy 6.5% to 7.5% of the sample. According to the study, the label for this sample's time point signals: about 28 days (+/-7) after the second vaccine dose. The source was peripheral blood, collected 28 days after the second AZD1222 dose. Source of these receptors: an adult who received the AZD1222 COVID-19 vaccine.

The rearrangement links TRBV5-5 to TRBJ2-7; D perhaps matches TRBD2 (6 bases). The CDR3 contains 16 residues. Germline V gene data show CDR1 as SGHKS and CDR2 as YYEKEE (reference sequence). V shed 2 bases and J shed 0 bases, with 15 bases lying between them. CDR3 sequence: CASSFSASGVSYEQYF. CDR3 DNA sequence: TGTGCCAGCAGCTTCTCCGCTTCGGGAGTCTCCTACGAGCAGTACTTC.

J is TRBJ2-3 and V is TRBV9; no firm D call. CDR1 and CDR2 from the germline V gene are SGDLS and YYNGEE. Between the trimmed V and J ends, which lost 1 base and 0 bases, there was a span of 6 bases. The CDR3 has 14 amino acids. This CDR3 reads CASSVSSSTDTQYF. The CDR3 DNA follows: TGTGCCAGCAGCGTATCGTCTAGCACAGATACGCAGTATTTT.

The rearrangement links TRBV3-1 (or the pseudogene TRBV3-2) to TRBJ2-3, with TRBD2 identical over 9 bases. Trimming removed 2 bases from V and 2 bases from J; junction bases left unmatched: 5. Germline CDR1 is LGHDT and CDR2 is YNNKEL (reference sequence). The CDR3 covers 16 residues. CDR3 residues: CASSQSQREDTDTQYF. CDR3 in DNA: TGTGCCAGCAGCCAATCACAGCGGGAGGACACAGATACGCAGTATTTT.

This clone appeared a few times. This rearrangement joins TRBV9 to TRBJ1-5; tentatively, D is TRBD1 (5 bases). Deletions cut 5 bases from V and 6 bases from J, with 15 bases between. The germline V gene has CDR1 SGDLS and CDR2 YYNGEE. The CDR3 totals 14 residues. CDR3 coding DNA: TGTGCCAGCAGGCCTCAGGGTGTGGGTCAGCCCCAGCATTTT. Its protein is CASRPQGVGQPQHF.

V gene TRBV6-5 combines with J gene TRBJ2-7; 10 bases agree with TRBD1. Per the germline V gene, CDR1 is MNHEY and CDR2 is SVGAGI. The CDR3 runs 14 residues. The J segment lost 4 bases and the V segment lost 6 bases, leaving 6 bases of the junction unmatched. The CDR3 nucleotides read TGTGCCAGCAGAGCGGGACAGGGGAGTTACGAGCAGTACTTC. It encodes CASRAGQGSYEQYF.

This chain connects TRBV11-3 to TRBJ2-6; 7 bases match TRBD1. Germline-derived CDR1 and CDR2 are SGHNT and YENEEA. Trimming removed 0 bases from V and 0 bases from J; junction bases left unmatched: 8. The length of the CDR3 is 19 residues. The CDR3 DNA is TGTGCCAGCAGCTTAGATAAGGACAGGCTTAGCTCTGGGGCCAACGTCCTGACTTTC. It is translated as CASSLDKDRLSSGANVLTF.

The chain is built from TRBV7-3 and TRBJ2-1; 10 bases fit TRBD2. CDR1 and CDR2 (germline): SGHTA, FQGTGA. J lost 6 bases, V lost 4 bases, and 6 bases had no gene match. The length of the CDR3 is 15 residues. The DNA of the CDR3 is TGTGCCAGCAGCTCCACAGCGGGAGGGCCCAATGAGCAGTTCTTC. Translation: CASSSTAGGPNEQFF.

The chain couples TRBV7-2 to TRBJ2-5, with TRBD2 identical over 12 bases. The germline V gene has CDR1 SGHTA and CDR2 FQGNSA. J gave up 6 bases and V 1 base, and 6 bases lay outside the gene matches. This CDR3 is built from 16 residues. The CDR3 nucleotides read TGTGCCAGCAGCTTAGTGCAGACTAGCGGGAGCCAGACCCAGTACTTC. Protein sequence: CASSLVQTSGSQTQYF.

Here the CDR3 DNA reads TGTGCCAGCAGTTTCCGGGAGCTGAACACTGAAGCTTTCTTT. Protein product: CASSFRELNTEAFF. V and J are TRBV28 and TRBJ1-1; no firm D call. Trimming removed 3 bases at V and 0 bases at J, with 8 bases between. CDR3 length: 14 amino acids. Germline V gene data show CDR1 as MDHEN and CDR2 as SYDVKM.

The chain links TRBV25-1 to TRBJ1-4, with D unclear. Trimming left V 5 bases short and J 5 bases short, with 15 bases between. The germline CDR1 and CDR2 sequences are MGHDK and SYGVNS. CDR3 length: 15 amino acids. CDR3 sequence: CASSSYAGVNEKLFF. Here the CDR3 DNA reads TGTGCCAGCAGTTCATACGCCGGCGTCAATGAAAAACTGTTTTTT.

The rearrangement links TRBV30 to TRBJ2-7; 9 nucleotides match TRBD1. This CDR3 is built from 14 residues. Germline-derived CDR1 and CDR2 are GTSNPN and SVGIG (reference sequence). Unmatched junction bases numbered 7, after V lost 0 bases and J lost 7 bases. CDR3 sequence: CAWSVQQGAREQYF. CDR3 sequence (DNA): TGTGCCTGGAGTGTACAACAGGGGGCGCGGGAGCAGTACTTC.

The rearrangement joins TRBV28 to TRBJ2-1; 13 bases match TRBD2. Per germline, CDR1 MDHEN and CDR2 SYDVKM. V was clipped by 6 bases and J by 3 bases; unmatched bases: 8. This CDR3 comprises 17 residues. CDR3 loop: CASSHGLAGDFYNEQFF. DNA for the CDR3: TGTGCCAGCAGCCATGGACTAGCGGGAGACTTCTACAATGAGCAGTTCTTC.

This chain connects TRBV28 to TRBJ2-1; D uncertain. Germline lookup yields CDR1 MDHEN and CDR2 SYDVKM. This CDR3 region has 11 residues. Deletions cut 3 bases from V and 6 bases from J, with 3 bases between. The CDR3 region has the DNA TGTGCCAGCAGTTTCGTCAATGAGCAGTTCTTC. Protein sequence: CASSFVNEQFF.

V and J are TRBV9 and TRBJ1-1, with 7 bases matching TRBD1. The trim removed 3 bases at V and 1 base at J, leaving 9 bases unmatched. Germline V gene data show CDR1 as SGDLS and CDR2 as YYNGEE. The CDR3 spans 16 residues. CDR3: CASSGTGERTNTEAFF. In DNA, the CDR3 is TGTGCCAGCAGCGGAACAGGGGAACGGACGAACACTGAAGCTTTCTTT.

The chain uses TRBV10-3 and TRBJ1-4, with unresolved D. CDR1 is ENHRY and CDR2 is SYGVKD in the germline V gene. The CDR3 is 13 residues long. V lost 4 bases and J lost 5, with 8 bases in between. CDR3 sequence reads: CAISGSGNEKLFF. CDR3 sequence (DNA): TGTGCCATCAGTGGGAGCGGGAATGAAAAACTGTTTTTT.

The J gene is TRBJ1-1, the V gene TRBV18; 7 positions agree with TRBD1. CDR3 size: 17 residues. J lost 6 bases, V lost 2 bases, and 15 bases had no gene match. CDR1 is KGHSH and CDR2 is LQKENI in the germline V gene. CDR3: CASSPGQAGGTRAEAFF. In DNA, the CDR3 is TGTGCCAGCTCACCAGGGCAGGCAGGGGGAACAAGGGCTGAAGCTTTCTTT.

The chain joins TRBV5-1 to TRBJ2-1; 7 nucleotides align to TRBD2. The CDR3 has 13 amino acids. J gave up 7 bases and V 1 base, and 2 bases lay outside the gene matches. Germline V gives CDR1 SGHRS, CDR2 YFSETQ. The CDR3 DNA reads TGCGCCAGCAGCTTGTTGCGGGGGAATGAGCAGTTCTTC. Translated: CASSLLRGNEQFF.

The genes are TRBV18 and TRBJ1-2; no definite D call. CDR1 is KGHSH, CDR2 LQKENI, per germline. V lost 0 bases and J lost 4, with 15 bases in between. This CDR3 spans 16 amino acids. The CDR3 reads CASSPPSGTPVYGYTF. The CDR3 DNA reads as TGTGCCAGCTCACCACCGAGCGGAACGCCGGTCTATGGCTACACCTTC.

This clone was observed a few times. The chain is built from TRBV11-3 and TRBJ1-2, with D possibly being TRBD1 (6 bases). Germline V gene lookup returns CDR1 SGHNT and CDR2 YENEEA. The length of the CDR3 is 14 residues. V was cut by 5 bases and J by 4 bases, with 14 bases left in between. The CDR3 is CASSPGGQTYGYTF. CDR3 in DNA: TGTGCCAGCAGCCCGGGGGGACAAACCTATGGCTACACCTTC.

This chain connects TRBV7-9 to TRBJ1-2; 7 nucleotides line up with TRBD1. The CDR3 length is 15 residues. V was clipped by 5 bases and J by 2 bases; unmatched bases: 8. Germline V gives CDR1 SEHNR, CDR2 FQNEAQ (reference sequence). CDR3 residues: CASSPPGTVNYGYTF. CDR3 DNA: TGTGCCAGCAGCCCACCGGGGACAGTGAACTATGGCTACACCTTC.

V usage is TRBV12-3 or TRBV12-4 and J usage is TRBJ2-1; D gene uncertain. The CDR3 is 12 residues long. The germline V and J ends were trimmed by 2 bases and 5 bases, with 4 bases remaining between them. In nucleotides, the CDR3 is TGTGCCAGCAGTTTAAGCCACAATGAGCAGTTCTTC. It is translated as CASSLSHNEQFF.

The chain joins TRBV14 to TRBJ2-1; 9 nucleotides line up with TRBD2. Germline V gene sequence: CDR1 SGHDN, CDR2 FVKESK. CDR3 length: 16 amino acids. Trimming cost V 3 bases and J 8 bases; bases outside gene matches: 11. In DNA, the CDR3 is TGTGCCAGCAGCCACCTCCTAGCGGGGACCAGCTATGAGCAGTTCTTC. It encodes CASSHLLAGTSYEQFF. Looking up the rest from reference TRBV14 and TRBJ2-1 gives the full variable domain: EAGVTQFPSHSVIEKGQTVTLRCDPISGHDNLYWYRRVMGKEIKFLLHFVKESKQDESGMPNNRFLAERTGGTYSTLKVQPAELEDSGVYFCASSHLLAGTSYEQFFGPGTRLTVL.

The chain employs TRBV12-3 or TRBV12-4 and TRBJ1-2; D not certain. This CDR3 is built from 13 residues. V was cut by 8 bases and J by 6 bases, with 16 bases left in between. The CDR3: CASHKGNPNGYTF. CDR3 nucleotide sequence: TGTGCCAGCCACAAGGGAAATCCCAATGGCTACACCTTC.

This chain connects TRBV29-1 to TRBJ1-2; 7 bases are shared with TRBD1. Germline V gene lookup returns CDR1 SQVTM and CDR2 ANQGSEA. J gave up 1 base and V 6 bases, and 14 bases lay outside the gene matches. The CDR3 is 16 amino acids. This CDR3 reads CSVADSTGTVNYGYTF. The CDR3 region has the DNA TGCAGCGTGGCAGACTCCACCGGGACAGTTAACTATGGCTACACCTTC.

This chain links TRBV5-6 with TRBJ2-1; D unresolved. CDR1 is SGHDT, CDR2 YYEEEE, per germline. The CDR3 has 14 residues. Trimming stripped 1 base from V and 5 bases from J, with 10 bases between. CDR3: CASSLRSVNNEQFF. DNA of the CDR3: TGTGCCAGCAGCTTGAGGAGTGTAAACAATGAGCAGTTCTTC.

The chain employs TRBV15 and TRBJ2-1; 10 bases are shared with TRBD2. The CDR3 runs to 15 residues. Germline-derived CDR1 and CDR2 are LNHNV and YYDKDF (reference sequence). The junction had 3 bases not matched to a gene; V was cut back by 5 bases and J by 2 bases. Here the CDR3 DNA reads TGTGCCACCAGCCGGAGCGGGGGGGCCTACAATGAGCAGTTCTTC. It is translated as CATSRSGGAYNEQFF. Supplemented by reference TRBV15 and TRBJ2-1, the full variable domain reads DAMVIQNPRYQVTQFGKPVTLSCSQTLNHNVMYWYQQKSSQAPKLLFHYYDKDFNNEADTPDNFQSRRPNTSFCFLDIRSPGLGDTAMYLCATSRSGGAYNEQFFGPGTRLTVL.

The V call is TRBV27, the J call TRBJ1-2, with 7 bases identical to TRBD1. Per the germline V gene, CDR1 is MNHEY and CDR2 is SMNVEV (reference sequence). The ends lost 6 bases at V and 2 bases at J; junction bases unmatched: 3. The CDR3 is 13 residues long. This CDR3 reads CASRLGQNYGYTF. The CDR3 nucleotides read TGTGCCAGCAGGCTGGGACAGAACTATGGCTACACCTTC.

V and J are TRBV9 and TRBJ1-2, with TRBD1 as a possible D gene (5 bases). Per the germline V gene, CDR1 is SGDLS and CDR2 is YYNGEE. The CDR3 sequence is 14 residues long. Trimming removed 0 bases at V and 3 bases at J, with 9 bases between. CDR3 coding DNA: TGTGCCAGCAGCGTAGGAAGGGGCGACTATGGCTACACCTTC. This gives the protein CASSVGRGDYGYTF.